The text below deals with one TCR beta chain. It was during active infection that Seattle patients were enrolled and then longitudinally followed. The data were obtained in a study of blood T cell repertoires in COVID-19. About the research overall: COVID-19 samples collected from the United States, Italy and Spain covered acute and convalescent phases. Nucleic acid was either cDNA or gDNA, and it came from T cells, B-cell-depleted T cells, or PBMCs.

In the source study's methods: Reference gene primer amplification yielded estimated nucleated cell counts. Profiled with immunoSEQ multiplex PCR; TCRdb holds only in-frame clones, not every one. V, J and clone size are taken as reported in that table, and D and trimming were inferred from the DNA itself. The sample includes fewer than 350,000 clones, about nine tenths of them seen just once. There are 14 residues in the CDR3. Germline V gene lookup returns CDR1 MNHEY and CDR2 SMNVEV (reference sequence). The J segment lost 3 bases and the V segment lost 6 bases, leaving 3 bases of the junction unmatched.

The sequenced sample was peripheral blood. J is TRBJ2-1 and V is TRBV27; the match to TRBD2 covers 9 bases. The receptor was isolated from a woman aged 25 to 39 with COVID-19, enrolled during active disease. The CDR3 DNA sequence: TGTGCCAGCAGATTAGCGGGAGTCTACAATGAGCAGTTCTTC. Its protein is CASRLAGVYNEQFF.